The rows below give T cell receptor beta chains drawn from one sample of a study of blood T cell repertoires in COVID-19. The assay was immunoSEQ multiplex PCR, and TCRdb's table has in-frame clones only and misses some. Found here are under 200,000 clones, just under 80% of them singletons; the top ten hold about 6.5%. Sequenced material: peripheral blood. All receptors come from a man in his 70s with active or convalescent COVID-19. CDR3s include the opening cysteine and the closing phenylalanine or tryptophan. Each record gives: V gene, clone size, J gene, D gene, CDR3 protein, CDR3 DNA. D genes are given only for firm matches. Not all rows give a size; the values are once, few, many and, for expanded clones, a class.

TRBV7-9	NA	TRBJ2-1	TRBD2	CASSFQSAGVGVNEQFF	TGTGCCAGCAGCTTTCAATCAGCGGGGGTAGGAGTCAATGAGCAGTTCTTC
TRBV18	NA	TRBJ2-3	NA	CASSPPVGTDTQYF	TGTGCCAGCTCACCACCGGTAGGCACAGATACGCAGTATTTT
TRBV11-2	few	TRBJ2-2	NA	CASSLNSPGELFF	TGTGCCAGCAGCCTTAACTCCCCCGGGGAGCTGTTTTTT
TRBV12-3/TRBV12-4	NA	TRBJ2-3	TRBD2	CATRRGGTDTQYF	TGTGCCACCCGACGCGGGGGGACAGATACGCAGTATTTT
TRBV13	NA	TRBJ2-1	NA	CASSLRPIRGSSKNEQFF	TGTGCCAGCAGCCTGCGACCAATCAGGGGTAGTAGCAAAAATGAGCAGTTCTTC
TRBV6-2/TRBV6-3	NA	TRBJ2-3	TRBD2	CASIPSGPTDTQYF	TGTGCCAGCATCCCTAGCGGACCCACAGATACGCAGTATTTT
TRBV7-5	NA	TRBJ2-3	NA	CARSSSSGSDSTDTQYF	TGTGCCAGAAGCTCCTCTAGCGGGAGCGATAGCACAGATACGCAGTATTTT
TRBV13	NA	TRBJ1-2	TRBD1	CASSLGSGQGAAGYTF	TGTGCCAGCAGCTTAGGTTCAGGACAGGGGGCGGCCGGCTACACCTTC
TRBV3-1/TRBV3-2	many	TRBJ1-1	NA	CASSQRNTEAFF	TGTGCCAGCAGCCAGCGAAACACTGAAGCTTTCTTT
TRBV4-1	NA	TRBJ2-5	TRBD1	CASRPDRVGQETQYF	TGCGCCAGCAGACCCGACAGGGTGGGACAAGAGACCCAGTACTTC
TRBV5-1	NA	TRBJ1-1	TRBD1	CASSSGGNGEAFF	TGCGCCAGCAGCTCAGGGGGCAATGGTGAAGCTTTCTTT
TRBV6-5	many	TRBJ1-2	NA	CASSYLSSGDGYTF	TGTGCCAGCAGTTACCTAAGTTCCGGGGATGGCTACACCTTC
TRBV5-1	NA	TRBJ2-5	NA	CASSLEGQSQETQYF	TGCGCCAGCAGCTTGGAAGGACAGTCACAAGAGACCCAGTACTTC
TRBV6-5	NA	TRBJ2-5	NA	CASNYIRETQYF	TGTGCCAGCAACTACATCCGAGAGACCCAGTACTTC
TRBV11-2	NA	TRBJ2-4	NA	CASSPGGGANIQYF	TGTGCCAGCAGCCCGGGTGGGGGCGCAAACATTCAGTACTTC
TRBV7-2	few	TRBJ2-5	TRBD2	CASSLSLLAEQETQYF	TGTGCCAGCAGCTTAAGCCTTCTAGCGGAACAAGAGACCCAGTACTTC
TRBV21-1	NA	TRBJ2-3	NA	CASLAGDKGTDTQYF	TGTGCCAGCCTTGCAGGGGACAAGGGCACAGATACGCAGTATTTT
TRBV5-1	NA	TRBJ1-1	NA	CASSEQRINTEAFF	TGCGCCAGCAGCGAACAGAGAATTAACACTGAAGCTTTCTTT
TRBV5-4	NA	TRBJ2-7	TRBD2	CASSYGLAGGPYEQYF	TGTGCCAGCAGTTATGGACTAGCGGGAGGTCCCTACGAGCAGTACTTC
TRBV6-1	NA	TRBJ2-5	TRBD2	CASSKASSYHRQGLAGEYF	TGTGCCAGCAGTAAAGCCAGCAGTTATCACCGGCAGGGACTAGCGGGAGAGTACTTC
TRBV6-1	NA	TRBJ1-6	NA	CASSEAKGRGSYNSPLHF	TGTGCCAGCAGTGAAGCGAAGGGCCGGGGGTCCTATAATTCACCCCTCCACTTT
TRBV3-1/TRBV3-2	NA	TRBJ2-5	NA	CASRTYLAETQYF	TGTGCCAGCAGAACTTACCTAGCAGAGACCCAGTACTTC
TRBV27	NA	TRBJ1-1	NA	CASRDRAGAEAFF	TGTGCCAGCAGGGACCGTGCGGGCGCTGAAGCTTTCTTT
TRBV11-2	NA	TRBJ2-5	TRBD1	CASSSGQGFIGETQYF	TGTGCCAGCAGCTCGGGACAGGGTTTTATCGGTGAGACCCAGTACTTC
TRBV2	NA	TRBJ1-6	TRBD1	CASKRTGGDSPLHF	TGTGCCAGCAAGAGAACAGGGGGAGATTCACCCCTCCACTTT
TRBV5-5	NA	TRBJ1-3	NA	CASSFQGPSGNTIYF	TGTGCCAGCAGCTTTCAGGGGCCGTCTGGAAACACCATATATTTT
TRBV7-9	NA	TRBJ2-7	TRBD1	CASTPGGYEQYF	TGTGCCAGCACCCCAGGGGGTTACGAGCAGTACTTC
TRBV6-5	NA	TRBJ2-3	TRBD1	CASRPGGAGTDTQYF	TGTGCCAGCAGACCAGGGGGCGCAGGCACAGATACGCAGTATTTT
TRBV30	few	TRBJ2-5	NA	CAWTGEQETQYF	TGTGCCTGGACGGGGGAGCAAGAGACCCAGTACTTC